The clone carrying this T cell receptor beta chain appeared many times. The length of the CDR3 is 13 residues. V dropped 2 bases and J dropped 4 bases, with 8 bases sitting between them. The germline V gene has CDR1 SNHLY and CDR2 FYNNEI. The source material, RNA transcripts, was used to amplify TCR beta CDR3 regions. A set of HTBI primers served as the primers for a first-round RT-PCR of the TCR CDR3. Each CDR3 protein is one row after TCRdb ran MiXCR on the multiplex PCR reads. The sample shows about 610,000 distinct CDR3 sequences, 40% to 55% of them seen only once. The data were taken from a study of T cells in Graves' hyperthyroidism and ophthalmopathy.

The chain recombines TRBV2 with TRBJ1-1; TRBD1 is a possible D gene (6 bases). Sequencing used peripheral blood or thyroid tissue (not recorded which). This receptor was obtained from a woman between 18 and 29 years old with Graves' hyperthyroidism. CDR3 loop: CASSETGSTEAFF. CDR3 nucleotides: TGTGCCAGCAGTGAAACAGGGTCCACTGAAGCTTTCTTT.